Sequencing of this TCR beta chain was carried out in a study of early T cells in non-severe SARS-CoV-2 infection. For the study at large: Sequencing input comprised bulk RNA from unsorted whole blood; chain pairing was not available. Findings and caveats of the study: Private and CD4 specificities were missed by VDJdb matching, skewed to anti-spike CD8.

This clonotype was recorded at least ten times. The antigen remains undetermined. Attached unique molecular identifiers marked individual cDNA molecules. TCRdb itself ran the 5' RACE reads through MiXCR, one entry per CDR3 protein. The sample has approximately 90,000 distinct CDR3 sequences; approximately 11% are singletons. Trimming took off 5 bases at V and 4 bases at J, with 15 bases between the two ends. Germline V lookup: CDR1 SEHNR, CDR2 FQNEAQ (reference sequence). The CDR3 totals 14 residues. This material consisted of whole blood, taken at baseline. This receptor was obtained from an adult who was a healthcare worker with PCR-confirmed SARS-CoV-2 infection or an uninfected control (not recorded which). This chain connects TRBV7-9 to TRBJ2-7; the D gene is possibly TRBD1 (6 bases). The CDR3 DNA sequence: TGTGCCAGCAGCGAAGGGCTACAGGGATACGAGCAGTACTTC. As protein: CASSEGLQGYEQYF.